This is a list of T cell receptor beta chains from one sample in a study of T cells in Graves' hyperthyroidism and ophthalmopathy. TCRdb re-analysed the multiplex PCR reads in MiXCR, keeping a single row per CDR3 protein. The data hold roughly 600,000 distinct CDR3 sequences, with 13% to 15% observed a single time. Material for sequencing was blood. These receptors all stem from a woman in her forties or fifties with Graves' ophthalmopathy. Both conserved end residues are part of each CDR3. Each record gives: V gene, CDR3 length, J gene, D gene, clone size, CDR3 DNA, CDR3 protein. The D gene is left open where the match is weak. Rows give clone size only sometimes, using once, few, many, or a class for an expanded clone.

TRBV6-1	14	TRBJ2-1	TRBD2	many	TGTGCCATACCGGGACTAGCGGGAGGGAATGAGCAGTTCTTC	CAIPGLAGGNEQFF
TRBV19	15	TRBJ2-3	TRBD1	-	TGTGCCAGTAGTATAATGGACAGGAAAACAGATACGCAGTATTTT	CASSIMDRKTDTQYF
TRBV7-9	15	TRBJ2-7	TRBD1	many	TGTGCCAGCAGCTTGACAGGGGCATGGGGCTACGAGCAGTACTTC	CASSLTGAWGYEQYF
TRBV7-2	15	TRBJ1-6	TRBD1	many	TGTGCCAGCAGCTGGGACAGGGGGCGTAATTCACCCCTCCACTTT	CASSWDRGRNSPLHF
TRBV7-6	15	TRBJ2-7	TRBD1	many	TGTGCCAGCAGCCCCCGCCGGGACAGGGCCGGCGAGCAGTACTTC	CASSPRRDRAGEQYF
TRBV20-1	15	TRBJ2-7	TRBD2	many	TGCAGTGCTAGAGATGCCTGGGGGGGTCCCTACGAGCAGTACTTC	CSARDAWGGPYEQYF
TRBV6-1	14	TRBJ2-7	TRBD2	many	TGTGCCAGCAATGAAGCGGGAGGGCCGAACGAGCAGTACTTC	CASNEAGGPNEQYF
TRBV13	18	TRBJ2-2	TRBD2	few	TGTGCCAGCAGCCCTCGACTAGCGGGAGGGTTAATCACCGGGGAGCTGTTTTTT	CASSPRLAGGLITGELFF
TRBV5-1	13	TRBJ1-1	-	many	TGCGCCAGCAGCTTGCAGGTGGACACTGAAGCTTTCTTT	CASSLQVDTEAFF
TRBV28	14	TRBJ2-2	TRBD2	many	TGTGCCAGCACCGGGACTACGAACACCGGGGAGCTGTTTTTT	CASTGTTNTGELFF
TRBV5-1	16	TRBJ2-3	TRBD1	many	TGCGCCAGCCGACTTTTAGGGACAGGGGTGACAGATACGCAGTATTTT	CASRLLGTGVTDTQYF
TRBV30	13	TRBJ1-1	TRBD1	many	TGTGCCTGGAGTGGCAGGGGGCGGACTGAAGCTTTCTTT	CAWSGRGRTEAFF
TRBV6-7	17	TRBJ2-1	TRBD2	many	TGTGCCAGCAGTTACCCCAGGACTAGCGGGAGACACAATGAGCAGTTCTTC	CASSYPRTSGRHNEQFF
TRBV19	13	TRBJ2-7	-	-	TGTGCCAGTAGTAGGCAGGAGACCTACGAGCAGTACTTC	CASSRQETYEQYF
TRBV4-3	15	TRBJ2-1	-	many	TGCGCCAGCAGCCACGAACCCCTTGGGGGTAATGAGCAGTTCTTC	CASSHEPLGGNEQFF
TRBV6-1	15	TRBJ2-2	-	many	TGTGCCAGCAGTGCGGCCAGGGTAGGAACCGGGGAGCTGTTTTTT	CASSAARVGTGELFF
TRBV6-2/TRBV6-3	14	TRBJ1-5	-	-	TGTGCCAGCATAGAGGGCGGGGGCAATCAGCCCCAGCATTTT	CASIEGGGNQPQHF
TRBV16	19	TRBJ2-7	TRBD2	-	TGTGCCAGCAGCCATCATCGAACTAGCGGGAGGATCGGAGGCTACGAGCAGTACTTC	CASSHHRTSGRIGGYEQYF
TRBV20-1	14	TRBJ2-3	TRBD2	many	TGCAGTGCTAGACGGACTAGCGGGACTGATACGCAGTATTTT	CSARRTSGTDTQYF
TRBV20-1	13	TRBJ2-3	-	many	TGCAGTGCTAGACCCGGACTCACAGATACGCAGTATTTT	CSARPGLTDTQYF
TRBV5-1	15	TRBJ1-6	-	many	TGCGCCAGCAGCTTGGGTCCGGTCCCAAATTCACCCCTCCACTTT	CASSLGPVPNSPLHF
TRBV19	16	TRBJ2-1	-	-	TGTGCCAGTAGTATCCCCCCGGGACCCGACACTGTTGAGCAGTTCTTC	CASSIPPGPDTVEQFF
TRBV20-1	14	TRBJ2-3	TRBD2	-	TGCAGTGCTCGTCCGGGACTAGCGGGAGACACGCAGTATTTT	CSARPGLAGDTQYF
TRBV28	15	TRBJ1-6	TRBD1	many	TGTGCCAGCAGTTTACGGGACAGGCGGAATTCACCCCTCCACTTT	CASSLRDRRNSPLHF
TRBV7-2	15	TRBJ2-1	-	many	TGTGCCAGCAGCTTAGACAGGGCTTCCTACAATGAGCAGTTCTTC	CASSLDRASYNEQFF